This T cell receptor (beta chain) appears in the sequencing data of a study of PD-1 blockade in classical Hodgkin lymphoma. Study-wide points: Newly diagnosed patients had baseline TCR diversity that was reportedly lower than that of healthy donors. Any patient who commenced nivolumab under 1 year after ASCT was excluded.

The time point here: cycle 4 day 1 (C4D1), after less than 7 weeks of nivolumab. Every patient was affected by relapse after autologous stem cell transplantation, while exposure to brentuximab vedotin was not uniform. Using immunoSEQ multiplex PCR, the repertoire was profiled, and TCRdb retains in-frame clones only, with some absent. The repertoire holds some 8,900 clones, with roughly 80% as singletons. The CDR3 runs to 16 residues. The junction had 7 bases not matched to a gene; V was cut back by 1 base and J by 8 bases. CDR1 and CDR2 from the germline V gene are SEHNR and FQNEAQ (reference sequence). As for this clone: Its cognate antigen is unknown.

The TCR sequence derives from a human donor with classical Hodgkin lymphoma. The sequencing here drew on peripheral blood mononuclear cells (PBMCs), taken before the fourth cycle of nivolumab. This chain links TRBV7-9 with TRBJ2-1; 11 nucleotides line up with TRBD2. CDR3 DNA: TGTGCCAGCAGCTTAGGGCGCACTAGCGGGGGATATGAGCAGTTCTTC. It translates to CASSLGRTSGGYEQFF. Supplemented by reference TRBV7-9 and TRBJ2-1, the full variable domain reads DTGVSQNPRHKITKRGQNVTFRCDPISEHNRLYWYRQTLGQGPEFLTYFQNEAQLEKSRLLSDRFSAERPKGSFSTLEIQRTEQGDSAMYLCASSLGRTSGGYEQFFGPGTRLTVL.